This T cell receptor beta chain was obtained from a study of control samples from healthy donors and cancer patients. The data were produced by immunoSEQ multiplex PCR, yet TCRdb's version contains in-frame clones alone and is incomplete. The table records some 160,000 clones, 89% of them present only once. This TCR was recovered from a man aged 25-45 years in good health. Sequences were obtained from blood.

CDR3 loop: CASSSPDTPNIQYF. Written as DNA, the CDR3 is TGTGCCAGCAGCAGCCCGGACACTCCAAACATTCAGTACTTC. The chain has TRBV5-4 and TRBJ2-4; the D gene is possibly TRBD1 (5 bases). The CDR3 is 14 residues long. Germline V gene sequence: CDR1 SGHNT, CDR2 YYREEE (reference sequence). With 4 bases removed from V and 6 bases from J, the gap between germline ends came to 14 bases.